The 19 T cell receptor beta chains below were found in one sample sequenced in a study of T cell responses to AZD1222 COVID-19 vaccine. Some clones are missing from TCRdb's copy, which holds only in-frame ones; the method was immunoSEQ multiplex PCR. Of about 140,000 clones in the sample, almost 85% were seen once. The material was peripheral blood, obtained 28 days after the second dose of the MenACWY control vaccine. Receptor source: an adult who received the MenACWY meningococcal vaccine as a control.

The chain is built from TRBV5-1 and TRBJ2-7; 7 nucleotides line up with TRBD1. This CDR3 region has 14 residues. With 0 bases clipped from V and 7 bases from J, the junction kept 7 bases outside the gene matches. CDR1 and CDR2 (germline): SGHRS, YFSETQ. CDR3 sequence reads: CASSLERDSGEQYF. The CDR3 coding sequence is TGCGCCAGCAGCTTGGAAAGGGACAGTGGAGAGCAGTACTTC.

V and J are TRBV7-2 and TRBJ2-1, with D perhaps matching TRBD2 (7 bases). CDR3 length: 13 amino acids. With 5 bases removed from V and 6 bases from J, the gap between germline ends came to 11 bases. Germline CDR1 is SGHTA and CDR2 is FQGNSA. This CDR3 is CASSRAGANEQFF. CDR3 in DNA: TGTGCCAGCAGCCGGGCGGGGGCCAATGAGCAGTTCTTC.

The chain carries TRBV18 and TRBJ1-2; D is uncertain. The CDR3 is made up of 15 amino acids. From germline, CDR1 is KGHSH and CDR2 LQKENI. V lost 2 bases, J lost 4 bases, and 14 bases lay in between. The CDR3 here is CASSPSVQLFYGYTF. CDR3 sequence (DNA): TGTGCCAGCTCACCATCGGTACAGCTTTTCTATGGCTACACCTTC. Complete variable domain (other parts from reference TRBV18 and TRBJ1-2): NAGVMQNPRHLVRRRGQEARLRCSPMKGHSHVYWYRQLPEEGLKFMVYLQKENIIDESGMPKERFSAEFPKEGPSILRIQQVVRGDSAAYFCASSPSVQLFYGYTFGSGTRLTVV.

The V and J genes are TRBV29-1 and TRBJ2-1; D might be TRBD2 (6 bases). The CDR3 loop spans 14 amino acids. CDR1 and CDR2 from the germline V gene are SQVTM and ANQGSEA. V lost 3 bases and J lost 3, with 12 bases in between. The CDR3 here is CSVEEGYHYNEQFF. Here the CDR3 DNA reads TGCAGCGTTGAGGAGGGGTACCACTACAATGAGCAGTTCTTC.

V and J are TRBV12-3 or TRBV12-4 and TRBJ1-1; D gene ambiguous. The V end was cut by 7 bases, the J end by 1 base, with 10 bases between. There are 13 residues in the CDR3. The CDR3, as DNA: TGTGCCAGCACCCGGCGGGAGAACACTGAAGCTTTCTTT. Amino acid sequence: CASTRRENTEAFF.

The J gene is TRBJ2-7, the V gene TRBV7-9, with D maybe TRBD1 (6 bases). The germline V gene has CDR1 SEHNR and CDR2 FQNEAQ (reference sequence). This CDR3 has 14 residues. Trimming stripped 3 bases from V and 0 bases from J, with 9 bases between. This CDR3 is CASSFGQPSYEQYV. The CDR3 region has the DNA TGTGCCAGCAGCTTCGGACAGCCCTCCTACGAGCAGTACGTC.

This clone was recorded only once. V gene TRBV2 combines with J gene TRBJ2-1, with D maybe TRBD2 (5 bases). CDR1 is SNHLY and CDR2 is FYNNEI in the germline V gene. CDR3 length: 14 amino acids. Trimming removed 6 bases from V and 0 bases from J, with 9 bases in between. CDR3 residues: CASRERSSYNEQFF. Here the CDR3 DNA reads TGTGCCAGCAGGGAGCGGAGCTCCTACAATGAGCAGTTCTTC.

The CDR3, as DNA: TGCGCCAGCAGCCAAGCCGGCTTAGCTAACTATGGCTACACCTTC. This codes for CASSQAGLANYGYTF. The gene calls are TRBV4-3 and TRBJ1-2, with D hard to call. The CDR3 extends over 15 amino acids. Germline loops: CDR1 LGHNA, CDR2 YSLEER. The V and J ends lost 1 base and 0 bases respectively, with 9 bases between them.

V is TRBV27 and J is TRBJ1-2, with TRBD1 as a possible D gene (6 bases). The CDR3 runs 14 residues. The germline gives CDR1 MNHEY, CDR2 SMNVEV (reference sequence). The V gene lost 0 bases and the J gene lost 6 bases, with 11 bases spanning the gap. The CDR3 protein is CASSLSATGDGYTF. CDR3 nucleotide sequence: TGTGCCAGCAGTTTATCCGCGACAGGCGATGGCTACACCTTC.

The rearrangement links TRBV19 to TRBJ1-4, with 9 bases fitting TRBD1. This CDR3 is 13 amino acids long. CDR1 is LNHDA and CDR2 is SQIVND in the germline V gene (reference sequence). V was pared by 7 bases and J by 7 bases, with 4 bases of the junction left unmatched. CDR3 nucleotides: TGTGCCAGTAAACAGGGGGCAGGTGAAAAACTGTTTTTT. Its translation is CASKQGAGEKLFF.

The chain recombines TRBV10-3 with TRBJ2-3; 7 bases are shared with TRBD2. Germline CDR1 reads ENHRY; CDR2 reads SYGVKD. V lost 4 bases, J lost 0 bases, and 4 bases stayed unmatched. The CDR3 covers 15 residues. CDR3 sequence: CAISAWRGSTDTQYF. The CDR3 nucleotides are TGTGCCATCAGTGCCTGGCGGGGGAGCACAGATACGCAGTATTTT.

This clone was counted a few times. CDR3 nucleotides: TGTGCCAGCAGCTTGGAGGTATGGCAGGGAAGGCCGTACGTC. Residues: CASSLEVWQGRPYV. The chain carries TRBV5-5 and TRBJ2-7; a possible D gene is TRBD1 (5 bases). V gave up 0 bases and J gave up 12 bases, with 19 bases separating them. Germline V lookup: CDR1 SGHKS, CDR2 YYEKEE (reference sequence). CDR3 size: 14 residues.

This clone was seen a few times. This chain uses TRBV10-3 with TRBJ2-3; perhaps TRBD2 as D (5 bases). The germline V gene encodes CDR1 ENHRY and CDR2 SYGVKD. This CDR3 contains 15 residues. V lost 0 bases and J lost 2, with 9 bases in between. Here the CDR3 reads CAISESSGYTDTQYF. CDR3 DNA: TGTGCCATCAGTGAGTCCTCGGGGTACACAGATACGCAGTATTTT.

V usage is TRBV4-1 and J usage is TRBJ2-7; TRBD2 matches at 10 bases. CDR1 and CDR2 from the germline V gene are MGHRA and YSYEKL. Unmatched junction bases numbered 5, after V lost 3 bases and J lost 3 bases. The CDR3 runs 15 residues. The CDR3, as DNA: TGCGCCAGCAGCCAGCCCACTAGCGGGAACTACGAGCAGTACTTC. It codes for CASSQPTSGNYEQYF.

This sequence joins TRBV20-1 and TRBJ2-2; D possibly corresponds to TRBD1 (5 bases). This CDR3 has 14 residues. From germline, CDR1 is DFQATT and CDR2 SNEGSKA (reference sequence). V shed 3 bases and J shed 3 bases, with 11 bases lying between them. The CDR3 sequence is CSASQGRYTGELFF. The CDR3 DNA follows: TGCAGTGCTAGTCAGGGCCGCTACACCGGGGAGCTGTTTTTT.

This clone was seen a few times. V usage is TRBV19 and J usage is TRBJ2-3; D gene ambiguous. Germline-derived CDR1 and CDR2 are LNHDA and SQIVND (reference sequence). V gave up 5 bases and J gave up 4 bases, with 10 bases separating them. The CDR3 is 13 amino acids. CDR3 nucleotides: TGTGCCAGTAGTTATACGGTATCAGATACGCAGTATTTT. This encodes CASSYTVSDTQYF.

V and J are TRBV19 and TRBJ2-7; weak D call: TRBD2 (5 bases). This CDR3 has 16 amino acids. V shed 0 bases and J shed 2 bases, with 14 bases lying between them. The germline gives CDR1 LNHDA, CDR2 SQIVND (reference sequence). The CDR3, as DNA: TGTGCCAGTAGTATAGATCTCCCAGCGGCAACCTACGAGCAGTACTTC. Translated, it gives CASSIDLPAATYEQYF.

The chain links TRBV7-3 to TRBJ1-2; D unclear. Germline V lookup: CDR1 SGHTA, CDR2 FQGTGA. The V gene lost 5 bases and the J gene lost 6 bases, with 13 bases spanning the gap. The CDR3 has 13 residues. CDR3 loop: CASSPNAGNGYTF. The CDR3, as DNA: TGTGCCAGCAGCCCAAACGCGGGGAATGGCTACACCTTC.

The rearrangement links TRBV4-2 to TRBJ1-5; 7 bases line up with TRBD1. The length of the CDR3 is 15 residues. V dropped 0 bases and J dropped 7; count of bases not matched to a gene: 6. Germline assignment: CDR1 LGHNA and CDR2 YNFKEQ. CDR3 residues: CASSQDAQGGQPQHF. The CDR3 DNA follows: TGTGCCAGCAGCCAAGATGCACAAGGGGGCCAGCCCCAGCATTTT.